This T cell receptor beta chain was obtained from a study of blood T cell repertoires in COVID-19. Study as a whole: Italy, Spain and the United States were the sources of the convalescent and acute COVID-19 samples. Nucleic acid was either cDNA or gDNA, and it came from T cells, B-cell-depleted T cells, or PBMCs.

Trimming cost V 1 base and J 6 bases; bases outside gene matches: 0. The CDR3 has 13 amino acids. From germline, CDR1 is SGHTA and CDR2 FQGNSA. Sequencing used immunoSEQ multiplex PCR; TCRdb keeps in-frame clones, though not all of them. The sample lists around 130,000 clones, 85% to 90% occurring once. The origin of this receptor is a man aged 65 to 79 with active or convalescent COVID-19. V is TRBV7-2 and J is TRBJ1-2, with TRBD1 matching over 9 bases. The sample consisted of peripheral blood. For the CDR3, the DNA is TGTGCCAGCAGCTTAGGGACAGGGGATGGCTACACCTTC. Translation: CASSLGTGDGYTF. Complete variable domain (other parts from reference TRBV7-2 and TRBJ1-2): GAGVSQSPSNKVTEKGKDVELRCDPISGHTALYWYRQSLGQGLEFLIYFQGNSAPDKSGLPSDRFSAERTGGSVSTLTIQRTQQEDSAVYLCASSLGTGDGYTFGSGTRLTVV.